Following are 9 T cell receptor beta chains from one sample sequenced in a study of control samples from healthy donors and cancer patients. Repertoires were generated with immunoSEQ multiplex PCR, while TCRdb's copy carries only in-frame clones and drops some. The sample includes around 130,000 clones, around nine tenths seen only once; the top ten take around 10%. The sequenced material came from blood. All receptors derive from a man aged 25-45 years in good health.

J is TRBJ2-2 and V is TRBV7-3, with 7 bases fitting TRBD1. Trimming cost V 5 bases and J 5 bases; bases outside gene matches: 8. The CDR3 sequence is 15 residues long. CDR1 SGHTA and CDR2 FQGTGA come from the germline V gene. The CDR3 DNA sequence: TGTGCCAGCAGCCCTAGGGGGCAGAGGACCGGGGAGCTGTTTTTT. Protein: CASSPRGQRTGELFF.

This clone appeared once. The chain couples TRBV2 to TRBJ2-4, with unresolved D. Trimming stripped 6 bases from V and 13 bases from J, with 13 bases between. CDR3 length equals 11 residues. CDR1 and CDR2 from the germline V gene are SNHLY and FYNNEI. Written as DNA, the CDR3 is TGTGCCAGCAGGGCGGAGATCAACCAGTACTTC. Translation: CASRAEINQYF.

This clone was seen once. This chain's CDR3 is CAISEEGGLWGAFF. The CDR3 region has the DNA TGTGCCATCAGTGAGGAGGGAGGACTATGGGGAGCTTTCTTT. The chain has TRBV10-3 and TRBJ1-1, with unresolved D. The CDR3 spans 14 residues. Germline lookup yields CDR1 ENHRY and CDR2 SYGVKD. Deletions cut 2 bases from V and 10 bases from J, with 17 bases between.

This chain joins TRBV6-6 and TRBJ1-6; TRBD1 is a possible D gene (5 bases). V lost 2 bases and J 10 bases, leaving 12 bases between the germline ends. This CDR3 comprises 14 residues. Looked up from germline, CDR1 is MNHNY and CDR2 is SVGAGI (reference sequence). CDR3: CASSYGQGGSPLHF. The CDR3 bases are TGTGCCAGCAGTTACGGCCAGGGTGGATCACCCCTCCACTTT.

The chain uses TRBV21-1 and TRBJ1-2; the D call TRBD1 from the table was never checked on the DNA. TRBV21-1 is a pseudogene segment. The CDR3 extends over 14 amino acids. The CDR3 region is CASSLRTDPYGYTF. CDR3 in DNA: TGTGCCAGCAGCCTTAGGACAGACCCCTATGGCTACACCTTC.

Here the CDR3 DNA reads TGCGCCAGCACTTGGACTGTGAACACCGGGGAGCTGTTTTTT. Amino acid sequence: CASTWTVNTGELFF. The chain joins TRBV5-1 to TRBJ2-2; a possible D gene is TRBD2 (5 bases). Trimming left V 6 bases short and J 1 base short, with 10 bases between. The germline V gene has CDR1 SGHRS and CDR2 YFSETQ. The CDR3 consists of 14 residues.

The genes are TRBV4-2 and TRBJ1-1; no clear D. Germline V gene lookup returns CDR1 LGHNA and CDR2 YNFKEQ. The CDR3 contains 14 residues. V lost 1 base to trimming and J lost 1 base, with 7 bases between them. The CDR3 spells CASSQVGKNTEAFF. CDR3 nucleotides: TGTGCCAGCAGCCAAGTAGGGAAGAACACTGAAGCTTTCTTT.

The chain recombines TRBV6-5 with TRBJ2-1; a possible D gene is TRBD2 (6 bases). The CDR3 covers 14 residues. Germline assignment: CDR1 MNHEY and CDR2 SVGAGI. The V end was cut by 4 bases, the J end by 5 bases, with 12 bases between. CDR3 sequence: CASSLLGGDNEQFF. The CDR3 region has the DNA TGTGCCAGCAGTTTACTAGGAGGGGACAATGAGCAGTTCTTC.

This clone was detected only once. The CDR3 region is CASSSQGAGYNEQFF. CDR3 sequence (DNA): TGCGCCAGCAGCTCACAGGGGGCGGGTTACAATGAGCAGTTCTTC. This sequence joins TRBV5-1 and TRBJ2-1, with 9 bases aligning to TRBD1. V dropped 3 bases and J dropped 4; count of bases not matched to a gene: 5. This CDR3 is built from 15 residues. Looked up from germline, CDR1 is SGHRS and CDR2 is YFSETQ.